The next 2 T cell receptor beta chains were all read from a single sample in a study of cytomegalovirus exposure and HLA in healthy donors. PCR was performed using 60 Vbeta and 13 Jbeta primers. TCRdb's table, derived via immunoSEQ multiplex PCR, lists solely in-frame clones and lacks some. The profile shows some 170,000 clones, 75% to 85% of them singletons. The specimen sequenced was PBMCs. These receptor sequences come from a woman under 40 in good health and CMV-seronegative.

The DNA of the CDR3 is TGTGCCAGTAGTATAAAAGGGGAAGATTCACCCCTCCACTTT. It translates to CASSIKGEDSPLHF. This chain joins TRBV19 and TRBJ1-6, with D perhaps TRBD1 (5 bases). Germline lookup yields CDR1 LNHDA and CDR2 SQIVND (reference sequence). The CDR3 covers 14 residues. V was cut by 2 bases and J by 8 bases, with 10 bases left in between.

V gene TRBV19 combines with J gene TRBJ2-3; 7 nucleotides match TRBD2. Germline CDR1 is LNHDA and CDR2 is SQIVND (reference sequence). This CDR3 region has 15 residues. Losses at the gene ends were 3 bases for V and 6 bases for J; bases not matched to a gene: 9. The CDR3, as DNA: TGTGCCAGTAGTATTTGGTCCTCGGGGGGTGATACGCAGTATTTT. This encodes CASSIWSSGGDTQYF.